The next 21 T cell receptor beta chains were all read from a single sample in a study of CD8 T cells in ankylosing spondylitis. Notes on the study in general: It appeared that ankylosing spondylitis blood was characterized by a TCR beta motif of several highly homologous variants.

What these receptors recognize is not known. TCRdb reprocessed the 5' RACE reads with MiXCR, giving one entry per CDR3 protein. This sample has approximately 500,000 distinct CDR3 sequences; approximately 12% occur once, and the top ten carry about 6.5%. Sequenced: blood, either unsorted or a sorted T cell fraction (not recorded which). Every receptor here comes from a male donor with ankylosing spondylitis.

This clonotype was observed a handful of times. The chain uses TRBV14 and TRBJ2-5; maybe TRBD2 (5 bases). The CDR3 runs to 13 residues. Germline V gene lookup returns CDR1 SGHDN and CDR2 FVKESK. The germline V and J ends were trimmed by 3 bases and 3 bases, with 8 bases remaining between them. For the CDR3, the DNA is TGTGCCAGCAGCCAGGACTGGAAAGAGACCCAGTACTTC. Encoded protein: CASSQDWKETQYF.

As to this clonotype: A much larger clonotype is one base distant, so this may be a read error. The chain carries TRBV2 and TRBJ1-1; D unclear. The V gene lost 4 bases and the J gene lost 1 base, with 7 bases spanning the gap. The CDR3 contains 13 residues. CDR1 SNHLY and CDR2 FYNNEI come from the germline V gene. The CDR3 loop is CASSGVRNTEAFF. In DNA, the CDR3 is TGTGCCAGCAGTGGCGTCAGGAACACTGAAGCTTTCTTT.

The rearrangement links TRBV7-6 to TRBJ2-6; D unresolved. V lost 2 bases to trimming and J lost 0 bases, with 8 bases between them. This CDR3 comprises 16 residues. In germline, CDR1 is SGHVS, CDR2 FNYEAQ. The CDR3 reads CASSLNGYSGANVLTF. CDR3 in DNA: TGTGCCAGCAGCTTAAACGGATACTCTGGGGCCAACGTCCTGACTTTC.

This clonotype was detected only a few times. This chain uses TRBV29-1 with TRBJ1-2; D is possibly TRBD1 (5 bases). With 4 bases removed from V and 0 bases from J, the gap between germline ends came to 12 bases. The CDR3 spans 14 residues. Germline V gene data show CDR1 as SQVTM and CDR2 as ANQGSEA. This CDR3 is CSVVQGLANYGYTF. The CDR3 nucleotides are TGCAGCGTTGTTCAGGGTCTAGCTAACTATGGCTACACCTTC.

This clonotype was recorded a few times. Relative to the germline gene, one junction end is altered; a read error may explain this. The chain couples TRBV18 to TRBJ2-5; the D gene is possibly TRBD1 (5 bases). CDR1 and CDR2 from the germline V gene are KGHSH and LQKENI. The CDR3 totals 13 residues. Here the CDR3 DNA reads TGTGCCAGCTCTTGGGGCCACCAGGAGACCCAGTACTTC. Its protein is CASSWGHQETQYF.

This clonotype has a handful of counts. The V call is TRBV6-6, the J call TRBJ2-3; no clear D gene. This CDR3 has 13 residues. Germline V gene lookup returns CDR1 MNHNY and CDR2 SVGAGI (reference sequence). The V end was cut by 2 bases, the J end by 3 bases, with 6 bases between. CDR3 sequence: CASSYVATDTQYF. CDR3 coding DNA: TGTGCCAGCAGTTACGTGGCTACAGATACGCAGTATTTT.

The chain joins TRBV9 to TRBJ2-5; D remains ambiguous. The germline V gene has CDR1 SGDLS and CDR2 YYNGEE. Trimming took 4 bases from V and 4 from J, leaving 14 bases between them. This CDR3 has 14 residues. CDR3 DNA: TGTGCCAGCAGCCACAGTTCTAGGACAGAGACCCAGTACTTC. It yields the protein CASSHSSRTETQYF. Combining the CDR3 with reference TRBV9 and TRBJ2-5 gives the whole variable domain DSGVTQTPKHLITATGQRVTLRCSPRSGDLSVYWYQQSLDQGLQFLIQYYNGEERAKGNILERFSAQQFPDLHSELNLSSLELGDSALYFCASSHSSRTETQYFGPGTRLLVL.

The chain couples TRBV20-1 to TRBJ2-1, with D unresolved. The germline gives CDR1 DFQATT, CDR2 SNEGSKA (reference sequence). The CDR3 is made up of 15 amino acids. Trimming left V 6 bases short and J 3 bases short, with 18 bases between. CDR3 nucleotides: TGCAGTGCCCTGGGTGGCAACAAGGGCTACAATGAGCAGTTCTTC. This translates into CSALGGNKGYNEQFF.

The CDR3 loop reads CASSDPSTGDEQFF. DNA of the CDR3: TGTGCCAGCAGTGACCCCTCGACAGGTGATGAGCAGTTCTTC. The V and J genes are TRBV25-1 and TRBJ2-1, with D tentatively TRBD1 (6 bases). CDR3 length equals 14 residues. Germline loops: CDR1 MGHDK, CDR2 SYGVNS. Trimming shortened V by 3 bases and J by 8 bases, and 14 bases separated the two germline ends.

This sequence joins TRBV30 and TRBJ1-3, with D uncertain. The V and J ends lost 0 bases and 4 bases respectively, with 4 bases between them. CDR1 is GTSNPN, CDR2 SVGIG, per germline (reference sequence). The CDR3 sequence is 12 residues long. The CDR3 DNA is TGTGCCTGGAGTGTACGGGGAAACACCATATATTTT. It is translated as CAWSVRGNTIYF. The full variable domain, with the rest looked up from reference TRBV30 and TRBJ1-3, is SQTIHQWPATLVQPVGSPLSLECTVEGTSNPNLYWYRQAAGRGLQLLFYSVGIGQISSEVPQNLSASRPQDRQFILSSKKLLLSDSGFYLCAWSVRGNTIYFGEGSWLTVV.

A few counts support this clonotype. The chain uses TRBV20-1 and TRBJ1-1; D gene unclear. The CDR3 runs to 13 residues. With 2 bases removed from V and 7 bases from J, the gap between germline ends came to 14 bases. Germline CDR1 and CDR2: DFQATT and SNEGSKA (reference sequence). CDR3 region: CSARPTAGDEAFF. The CDR3 coding sequence is TGCAGTGCTAGACCCACCGCAGGAGATGAAGCTTTCTTT.

This clonotype showed up just a few times. V usage is TRBV4-1 and J usage is TRBJ2-7, with unresolved D. The CDR3 runs to 13 residues. The germline CDR1 and CDR2 sequences are MGHRA and YSYEKL. V was trimmed by 1 base and J by 3 bases, leaving 7 bases between them. The CDR3 DNA is TGCGCCAGCAGCCAAGTTGTCAGCTACGAGCAGTACGTC. This codes for CASSQVVSYEQYV.

This clonotype was seen more than once but under ten times. The V and J genes are TRBV18 and TRBJ1-1; no reliable D call. Germline CDR1 and CDR2: KGHSH and LQKENI. The CDR3 length is 14 residues. V lost 3 bases and J lost 1, with 9 bases in between. CDR3 residues: CASSPELQNTEAFF. As DNA, the CDR3 is TGTGCCAGCTCACCGGAACTGCAGAACACTGAAGCTTTCTTT. Together with reference TRBV18 and TRBJ1-1, the CDR3 gives the full variable domain: NAGVMQNPRHLVRRRGQEARLRCSPMKGHSHVYWYRQLPEEGLKFMVYLQKENIIDESGMPKERFSAEFPKEGPSILRIQQVVRGDSAAYFCASSPELQNTEAFFGQGTRLTVV.

The rearrangement links TRBV7-8 to TRBJ2-1; 11 nucleotides agree with TRBD2. The CDR3 loop spans 15 amino acids. The germline V gene encodes CDR1 SGHVS and CDR2 FQNEAQ. V lost 2 bases, J lost 15 bases, and 12 bases stayed unmatched. CDR3 loop: CASSLRTLTSGRTFF. For the CDR3, the DNA is TGTGCCAGCAGCTTACGGACCCTTACTAGCGGGAGAACGTTCTTC.

The chain recombines TRBV27 with TRBJ2-6, with 10 bases matching TRBD2. CDR1 MNHEY and CDR2 SMNVEV come from the germline V gene (reference sequence). This CDR3 comprises 20 residues. V gave up 6 bases and J gave up 2 bases; unmatched junction bases: 16. The CDR3 coding sequence is TGTGCCAGCAGCGACCAAGTATTTCTAGCGGGAGTTGCTGGGGCCAACGTCCTGACTTTC. It specifies CASSDQVFLAGVAGANVLTF.

This clonotype was found a few times. This chain links TRBV3-1 with TRBJ2-3; D remains ambiguous. In germline, CDR1 is LGHDT, CDR2 YNNKEL (reference sequence). The CDR3 has 16 amino acids. Trimming took 2 bases from V and 0 from J, leaving 12 bases between them. The CDR3 coding sequence is TGTGCCAGCAGCCAAATGCAACAGTACAGCACAGATACGCAGTATTTT. Translated, it gives CASSQMQQYSTDTQYF.

This clonotype was observed many times. V gene TRBV19 combines with J gene TRBJ1-2; D unclear. The CDR3 runs to 11 residues. V lost 11 bases, J lost 3 bases, and 10 bases lay in between. Germline V gene lookup returns CDR1 LNHDA and CDR2 SQIVND (reference sequence). The CDR3: CASRGDYGYTF. Here the CDR3 DNA reads TGTGCCTCCAGAGGTGACTATGGCTACACCTTC. Based on the CDR3 plus reference TRBV19 and TRBJ1-2, the full variable domain is DGGITQSPKYLFRKEGQNVTLSCEQNLNHDAMYWYRQDPGQGLRLIYYSQIVNDFQKGDIAEGYSVSREKKESFPLTVTSAQKNPTAFYLCASRGDYGYTFGSGTRLTVV.

This clonotype has ten or more counts. Written as DNA, the CDR3 is TGTGCCAGCAGTCCATCGGACAGGGGGCGAACCGGGGAGCTGTTTTTT. Its protein is CASSPSDRGRTGELFF. The chain uses TRBV12-3 or TRBV12-4 and TRBJ2-2; 11 positions match TRBD1. CDR3 length: 16 residues. Losses at the gene ends were 5 bases for V and 5 bases for J; bases not matched to a gene: 7.

V gene TRBV25-1 combines with J gene TRBJ2-1, with 13 bases fitting TRBD2. The germline gives CDR1 MGHDK, CDR2 SYGVNS. The junction had 6 bases not matched to a gene; V was cut back by 6 bases and J by 7 bases. The CDR3 contains 15 residues. The CDR3 sequence: CASRPGLAGINEQFF. The CDR3 DNA follows: TGTGCCAGCAGGCCGGGACTAGCGGGGATTAATGAGCAGTTCTTC.

This clonotype was counted many times. The chain uses TRBV20-1 and TRBJ2-1; TRBD1 matches 9 bases. Per germline, CDR1 DFQATT and CDR2 SNEGSKA (reference sequence). The V segment lost 3 bases and the J segment 7 bases; nucleotides outside the gene matches: 4. The CDR3 runs to 13 residues. The CDR3 region is CSASGTGKNEQFF. The CDR3 DNA reads as TGCAGTGCTAGCGGGACAGGGAAAAATGAGCAGTTCTTC.

V is TRBV7-9 and J is TRBJ2-7; weak D call: TRBD1 (5 bases). The V and J ends lost 5 bases and 3 bases respectively, with 17 bases between them. Germline V gene sequence: CDR1 SEHNR, CDR2 FQNEAQ (reference sequence). The CDR3 is 15 residues long. CDR3 in amino acids: CASSTDSGSGYEQYF. CDR3 nucleotides: TGTGCCAGCAGCACCGACAGTGGGTCTGGCTACGAGCAGTACTTC.